Sequencing of this TCR beta chain was carried out in a study of blood T cell repertoires in COVID-19. Repertoires were generated with immunoSEQ multiplex PCR, while TCRdb's copy carries only in-frame clones and drops some. The sample has around 140,000 clones; about four fifths are singletons. The sequence derives from a woman in her forties or fifties with acute COVID-19. Material: PBMCs or T cells enriched from blood (not recorded which).

For the CDR3, the DNA is TGTGCCAGCAGCTTACTCGGGAGTAGCACAGATACGCAGTATTTT. Its protein product is CASSLLGSSTDTQYF. The rearrangement links TRBV11-1 to TRBJ2-3; TRBD2 might be the D (6 bases). CDR3 length equals 15 residues. V was pared by 2 bases and J by 0 bases, with 9 bases between. Germline V gene lookup returns CDR1 SGHAT and CDR2 FQDESV (reference sequence).